This TCR beta chain came from a study of OX40 agonist ivuxolimab in advanced cancers. Points from the study as a whole: There was clonal expansion of CD4+ and CD8+ blood T cells by week 6 at 0.1 to 3.0 mg/kg. Nonresponders included some who also had low normalized T-cell clonal expansion.

Sequencing was performed with immunoSEQ multiplex PCR; in TCRdb, only in-frame clones are kept and a portion is missing. The sample contains about 78,000 clones, over 75% of which appear only once. Samples were taken at baseline and on day 1 of cycles 4 and 7. Details on this clone: What it binds is unknown.

The V gene end was trimmed by 5 bases and the J gene end by 3 bases; junction bases not matched to a gene: 7. Germline-derived CDR1 and CDR2 are SGHAT and FQNNGV. This CDR3 comprises 14 residues. This chain joins TRBV11-2 and TRBJ2-7; 7 bases are a match to TRBD1. The sequence came from an adult with an advanced solid tumor such as melanoma, head and neck, liver or kidney cancer. Source: CD4+ or CD8+ T cells sorted from blood, taken in a trial of the OX40 agonist ivuxolimab. The CDR3 loop reads CASSPGTVSYEQYF. The CDR3 nucleotides read TGTGCCAGCAGCCCCGGGACAGTAAGCTACGAGCAGTACTTC. Together with reference TRBV11-2 and TRBJ2-7, the CDR3 gives the full variable domain: EAGVAQSPRYKIIEKRQSVAFWCNPISGHATLYWYQQILGQGPKLLIQFQNNGVVDDSQLPKDRFSAERLKGVDSTLKIQPAKLEDSAVYLCASSPGTVSYEQYFGPGTRLTVT.